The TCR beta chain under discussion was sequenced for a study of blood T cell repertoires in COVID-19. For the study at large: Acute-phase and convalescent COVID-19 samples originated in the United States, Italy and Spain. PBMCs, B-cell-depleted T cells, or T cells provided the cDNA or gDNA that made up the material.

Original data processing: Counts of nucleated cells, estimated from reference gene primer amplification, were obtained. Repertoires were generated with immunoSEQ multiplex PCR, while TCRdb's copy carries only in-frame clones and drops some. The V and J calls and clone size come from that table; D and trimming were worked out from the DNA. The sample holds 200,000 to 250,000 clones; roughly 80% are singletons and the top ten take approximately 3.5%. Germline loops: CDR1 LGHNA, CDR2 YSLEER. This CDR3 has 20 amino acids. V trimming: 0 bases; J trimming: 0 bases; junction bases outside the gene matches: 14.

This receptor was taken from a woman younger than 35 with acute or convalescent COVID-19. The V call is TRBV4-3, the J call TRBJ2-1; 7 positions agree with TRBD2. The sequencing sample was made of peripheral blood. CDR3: CASSQDRYRPSGVSYNEQFF. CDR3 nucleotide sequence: TGCGCCAGCAGCCAAGATCGATATAGGCCTAGCGGAGTCTCCTACAATGAGCAGTTCTTC.